Below, 13 T cell receptor beta chains from the same sample are listed, as sequenced in a study of cytomegalovirus exposure and HLA in healthy donors. Both 60 Vbeta primers and 13 Jbeta primers went into the PCR. Repertoires were generated with immunoSEQ multiplex PCR, while TCRdb's copy carries only in-frame clones and drops some. The sample consists of some 190,000 clones, roughly 10% of them appearing once. Sequencing was carried out using PBMCs. The source is a woman in her twenties or thirties in good health and CMV-seropositive.

This clone appeared a few times. This chain joins TRBV7-7 and TRBJ2-2; 8 bases are a match to TRBD1. Germline CDR1 reads SSHAT; CDR2 reads FNYEAQ (reference sequence). V lost 5 bases to trimming and J lost 6 bases; unmatched junction nucleotides: 5. This CDR3 is 14 amino acids long. The CDR3: CASSPTGAAGELFF. As DNA, the CDR3 is TGTGCCAGCAGCCCGACAGGGGCAGCCGGGGAGCTGTTTTTT. The full variable domain, in which reference TRBV7-7 and TRBJ2-2 provide the parts outside the CDR3, is GAGVSQSPRYKVTKRGQDVTLRCDPISSHATLYWYQQALGQGPEFLTYFNYEAQPDKSGLPSDRFSAERPEGSISTLTIQRTEQRDSAMYRCASSPTGAAGELFFGEGSRLTVL.

The chain uses TRBV7-6 and TRBJ2-1, with TRBD2 matching over 15 bases. CDR3 length: 21 residues. CDR1 SGHVS and CDR2 FNYEAQ come from the germline V gene. Trimming took 2 bases from V and 0 from J; bases not matched to a gene: 11. CDR3 sequence: CASSLFRGTSGRSGSYNEQFF. DNA of the CDR3: TGTGCCAGCAGCTTATTTAGGGGGACTAGCGGGAGGTCAGGCTCCTACAATGAGCAGTTCTTC.

This clone was recorded a few times. One junction end does not reproduce the germline sequence, and a read error may be involved. This chain uses TRBV11-2 with TRBJ2-7, with a possible D match to TRBD2 (5 bases). Germline V CDR1 and CDR2: SGHAT, FQNNGV. This CDR3 comprises 14 residues. In DNA, the CDR3 is TGTGCCAGCAGCCGAGCGGCCAGCTCTTACGAGCAGTACTTT. Translation: CASSRAASSYEQYF. The entire variable domain, with the rest obtained from reference TRBV11-2 and TRBJ2-7, is as follows: EAGVAQSPRYKIIEKRQSVAFWCNPISGHATLYWYQQILGQGPKLLIQFQNNGVVDDSQLPKDRFSAERLKGVDSTLKIQPAKLEDSAVYLCASSRAASSYEQYFGPGTRLTVT.

J is TRBJ1-4 and V is TRBV19; D not resolved. Germline loops: CDR1 LNHDA, CDR2 SQIVND (reference sequence). Trimming shortened V by 0 bases and J by 11 bases, and 10 bases separated the two germline ends. The CDR3 contains 13 residues. Here the CDR3 DNA reads TGTGCCAGTAGTATAGACCCACAGCAGAAACTGTTTTTT. Encoded protein: CASSIDPQQKLFF. The full variable domain, with the rest looked up from reference TRBV19 and TRBJ1-4, is DGGITQSPKYLFRKEGQNVTLSCEQNLNHDAMYWYRQDPGQGLRLIYYSQIVNDFQKGDIAEGYSVSREKKESFPLTVTSAQKNPTAFYLCASSIDPQQKLFFGSGTQLSVL.

The J gene is TRBJ2-1, the V gene TRBV2; possibly TRBD1 for D (5 bases). Germline V lookup: CDR1 SNHLY, CDR2 FYNNEI. Between the trimmed V and J ends, which lost 7 bases and 2 bases, there was a span of 12 bases. CDR3 length equals 14 residues. CDR3 nucleotides: TGTGCCAGCACGACAGCCGCTACCTACAATGAGCAGTTCTTC. Its protein is CASTTAATYNEQFF.

This sequence joins TRBV9 and TRBJ2-5; D is possibly TRBD1 (5 bases). V dropped 1 base and J dropped 5 bases, with 12 bases sitting between them. The CDR3 has 14 residues. The germline V gene encodes CDR1 SGDLS and CDR2 YYNGEE. CDR3 sequence (DNA): TGTGCCAGCAGCGTAAATCCAGGGCGGGAGACCCAGTACTTC. This encodes CASSVNPGRETQYF.

The V call is TRBV5-1, the J call TRBJ2-7; TRBD1 aligns across 9 bases. This CDR3 comprises 17 residues. V shed 6 bases, J shed 7 bases, and the junction held 20 bases outside the gene matches. The germline gives CDR1 SGHRS, CDR2 YFSETQ. The DNA for the CDR3 is TGCGCCAGCACCATGGGACCGGGACAGGGACTTGCTAGGGAGCAGTACTTC. It is translated as CASTMGPGQGLAREQYF.

The chain couples TRBV5-1 to TRBJ2-7; 10 nucleotides agree with TRBD1. Germline assignment: CDR1 SGHRS and CDR2 YFSETQ. V lost 2 bases, J lost 6 bases, and 5 bases stayed unmatched. This CDR3 comprises 14 residues. CDR3 protein: CASSFDRGLGEQYF. In DNA, the CDR3 is TGCGCCAGCAGCTTCGACAGGGGGCTGGGCGAGCAGTACTTC.

The rearrangement links TRBV7-3 to TRBJ1-1, with 9 bases matching TRBD1. This CDR3 has 14 residues. Germline V CDR1 and CDR2: SGHTA, FQGTGA. Trimming took 6 bases from V and 4 from J; bases not matched to a gene: 6. The CDR3 loop is CASRRGQGTTEAFF. The CDR3 DNA is TGTGCCAGCAGGCGCGGACAGGGGACCACTGAAGCTTTCTTT.

The rearrangement uses TRBV5-1 and TRBJ2-5, with a possible D match to TRBD1 (6 bases). The CDR3 consists of 14 residues. V was clipped by 0 bases and J by 2 bases, with 8 bases between them. Germline loops: CDR1 SGHRS, CDR2 YFSETQ. This CDR3 is CASSLEGVQETQYF. DNA for the CDR3: TGCGCCAGCAGCTTGGAGGGGGTACAAGAGACCCAGTACTTC.

This clone occurred a few times. The rearrangement links TRBV20-1 to TRBJ1-1; no firm D call. Germline assignment: CDR1 DFQATT and CDR2 SNEGSKA (reference sequence). Deletions cut 3 bases from V and 11 bases from J, with 7 bases between. This CDR3 contains 9 residues. The CDR3 region has the DNA TGCAGTGCTAGGCCCGGGGCTTTCTTT. It specifies CSARPGAFF.

The CDR3 region is CASSQLQTYGYTF. CDR3 sequence (DNA): TGTGCCAGCAGCCAACTTCAAACTTATGGCTACACCTTC. This chain links TRBV14 with TRBJ1-2; the D is unclear. Germline V gene data show CDR1 as SGHDN and CDR2 as FVKESK. This CDR3 is built from 13 residues. V lost 2 bases, J lost 5 bases, and 9 bases lay in between.

A remark on this clone: The CDR3 end shows no conserved phenylalanine or tryptophan, and so a read error is likely. This rearrangement joins TRBV30 to TRBJ1-2; 7 bases are a match to TRBD1. CDR3 length: 13 residues. The ends lost 3 bases at V and 4 bases at J; junction bases unmatched: 5. CDR1 GTSNPN and CDR2 SVGIG come from the germline V gene (reference sequence). The chain's CDR3 is CAWRGPGGYGYTL. The DNA of the CDR3 is TGTGCCTGGAGAGGGCCAGGGGGCTATGGCTACACCTTA.